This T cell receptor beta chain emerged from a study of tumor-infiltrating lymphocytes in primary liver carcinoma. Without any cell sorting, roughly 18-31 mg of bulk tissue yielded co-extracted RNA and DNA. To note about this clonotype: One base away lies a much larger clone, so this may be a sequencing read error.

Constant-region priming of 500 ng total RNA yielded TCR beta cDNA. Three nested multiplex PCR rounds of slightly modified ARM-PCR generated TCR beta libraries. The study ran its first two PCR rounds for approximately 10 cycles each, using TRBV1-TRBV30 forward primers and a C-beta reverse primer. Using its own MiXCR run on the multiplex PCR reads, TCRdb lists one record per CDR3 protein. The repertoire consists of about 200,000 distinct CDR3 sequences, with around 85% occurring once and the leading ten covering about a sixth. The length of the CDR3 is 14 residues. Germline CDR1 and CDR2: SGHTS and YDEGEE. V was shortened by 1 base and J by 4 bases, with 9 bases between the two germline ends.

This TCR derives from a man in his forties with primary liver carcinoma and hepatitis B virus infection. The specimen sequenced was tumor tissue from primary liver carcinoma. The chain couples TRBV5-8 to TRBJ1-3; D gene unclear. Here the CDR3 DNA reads TGTGCCAGCAGCTTGAGCGGAATCGGAAACACCATATATTTT. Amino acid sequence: CASSLSGIGNTIYF.